Shown below are 27 T cell receptor beta chains from a single sample sequenced in a study of lymphopenia after photon versus proton radiotherapy (dated by TCRdb to between 2017 and 2020). The library was produced with the immunoSEQ multiplex PCR assay. TCRdb mirrors the immuneACCESS table, restricted to in-frame sequences. Some clones are absent from its copies; in checked studies, under half trace to an unresolved V gene, and the reason for the others is unknown. This sample lists under 75,000 clones; just under 95% were detected once. The ten biggest clones cover 2% to 2.5% of the sample. Sequenced material: peripheral blood, taken from a patient treated with photon-based radiotherapy. Receptors were obtained from a woman between 40 and 55 years old with cholangiocarcinoma.

This sequence joins TRBV7-2 and TRBJ2-2, with TRBD1 matching 9 bases. The V segment lost 4 bases and the J segment 7 bases; nucleotides outside the gene matches: 10. Germline V CDR1 and CDR2: SGHTA, FQGNSA. The CDR3 runs to 16 residues. CDR3 in amino acids: CASSSRGTGNNGELFF. DNA for the CDR3: TGTGCCAGCAGCTCGAGAGGGACAGGGAATAACGGGGAGCTGTTTTTT.

J is TRBJ2-3 and V is TRBV19; D might be TRBD1 or TRBD2, each matching 7 bases. Germline CDR1 is LNHDA and CDR2 is SQIVND (reference sequence). The CDR3 length is 15 residues. The germline V and J ends were trimmed by 5 bases and 4 bases, with 16 bases remaining between them. CDR3 sequence: CASSSGGARADTQYF. CDR3 DNA sequence: TGTGCCAGTAGTTCAGGGGGGGCCAGGGCAGATACGCAGTATTTT.

The rearrangement links TRBV11-2 to TRBJ1-3, with unresolved D. Trimming removed 4 bases at V and 3 bases at J, with 7 bases between. The length of the CDR3 is 13 residues. Per the germline V gene, CDR1 is SGHAT and CDR2 is FQNNGV. The CDR3 spells CASSSGLGNTIYF. The DNA of the CDR3 is TGTGCCAGCAGCTCGGGCCTTGGAAACACCATATATTTT.

The V call is TRBV7-2, the J call TRBJ2-7; 10 bases match TRBD1. The V segment lost 5 bases and the J segment 2 bases; nucleotides outside the gene matches: 6. This CDR3 contains 15 residues. The germline V gene has CDR1 SGHTA and CDR2 FQGNSA. The CDR3 region has the DNA TGTGCCAGCAGCGAAGCCGGGACAGGGGCCTACGAGCAGTACTTC. This codes for CASSEAGTGAYEQYF.

This clone showed up just once. The rearrangement joins TRBV6-4 to TRBJ1-2; D not resolved. The CDR3 is made up of 12 amino acids. CDR1 and CDR2 (germline): MRHNA, SNTAGT. The V and J ends lost 6 bases and 4 bases respectively, with 9 bases between them. The CDR3 region is CASSKGGYGYTF. The CDR3 DNA sequence: TGTGCCAGCAGCAAGGGAGGCTATGGCTACACCTTC.

The genes are TRBV5-6 and TRBJ1-5; the D is unclear. Germline values: CDR1 SGHDT, CDR2 YYEEEE. V dropped 2 bases and J dropped 5 bases, with 17 bases sitting between them. There are 16 residues in the CDR3. The CDR3 nucleotides are TGTGCCAGCAGCTTCTCGGGAGGTGTTTTTCATCAGCCCCAGCATTTT. This gives the protein CASSFSGGVFHQPQHF. The whole variable domain, filled in from reference TRBV5-6 and TRBJ1-5, reads DAGVTQSPTHLIKTRGQQVTLRCSPKSGHDTVSWYQQALGQGPQFIFQYYEEEERQRGNFPDRFSGHQFPNYSSELNVNALLLGDSALYLCASSFSGGVFHQPQHFGDGTRLSIL.

The genes are TRBV28 and TRBJ2-5; TRBD2 matches 9 bases. This CDR3 has 17 residues. J was trimmed by 7 bases and V by 1 base; bases with no gene match: 13. The germline gives CDR1 MDHEN, CDR2 SYDVKM. The CDR3 nucleotides read TGTGCCAGCAGTTTATCCGGGGTAGCGGGAGCAACGGGGACCCAGTACTTC. It translates to CASSLSGVAGATGTQYF.

V and J are TRBV10-3 and TRBJ2-7; the D is unclear. Germline V CDR1 and CDR2: ENHRY, SYGVKD. This CDR3 has 11 amino acids. Trimming left V 3 bases short and J 2 bases short, with 2 bases between. CDR3 residues: CAISDAYEQYF. The CDR3 region has the DNA TGTGCCATCAGTGATGCCTACGAGCAGTACTTC.

This clone was detected a few times. This chain links TRBV11-2 with TRBJ1-2, with D perhaps TRBD1 (5 bases). The germline CDR1 and CDR2 sequences are SGHAT and FQNNGV. Deletions cut 2 bases from V and 7 bases from J, with 11 bases between. The CDR3 extends over 13 amino acids. The CDR3 reads CASSLHEGSGYTF. Written as DNA, the CDR3 is TGTGCCAGCAGCTTACATGAGGGGTCTGGCTACACCTTC. The whole variable domain, remainder taken from reference TRBV11-2 and TRBJ1-2, is EAGVAQSPRYKIIEKRQSVAFWCNPISGHATLYWYQQILGQGPKLLIQFQNNGVVDDSQLPKDRFSAERLKGVDSTLKIQPAKLEDSAVYLCASSLHEGSGYTFGSGTRLTVV.

The chain recombines TRBV5-1 with TRBJ1-6; 8 bases are a match to TRBD1. CDR3 length equals 17 residues. Germline V lookup: CDR1 SGHRS, CDR2 YFSETQ. V shed 3 bases, J shed 0 bases, and the junction held 5 bases outside the gene matches. The DNA for the CDR3 is TGCGCCAGCAGCTGGGGGGACAGGAGCTCCTATAATTCACCCCTCCACTTT. Amino acid sequence: CASSWGDRSSYNSPLHF. The full variable domain, in which reference TRBV5-1 and TRBJ1-6 provide the parts outside the CDR3, is KAGVTQTPRYLIKTRGQQVTLSCSPISGHRSVSWYQQTPGQGLQFLFEYFSETQRNKGNFPGRFSGRQFSNSRSEMNVSTLELGDSALYLCASSWGDRSSYNSPLHFGNGTRLTVT.

The V gene is TRBV14, the J gene TRBJ2-3, with unresolved D. The CDR3 has 16 amino acids. Germline values: CDR1 SGHDN, CDR2 FVKESK. Between the trimmed V and J ends, which lost 1 base and 0 bases, there was a span of 11 bases. CDR3 residues: CASSQGARASTDTQYF. The CDR3 DNA follows: TGTGCCAGCAGCCAAGGAGCTAGGGCTAGCACAGATACGCAGTATTTT.

Concerning this clone itself: Additional DNA sequences in this sample encode the identical CDR3. The V call is TRBV29-1, the J call TRBJ2-7; possible D gene TRBD1, 6 bases. Germline CDR1 SQVTM, CDR2 ANQGSEA. The CDR3 is 13 residues long. V lost 4 bases to trimming and J lost 2 bases, with 12 bases between them. CDR3 sequence: CSVASGQPYEQYF. The DNA of the CDR3 is TGCAGCGTTGCCTCGGGACAACCCTACGAGCAGTACTTC.

This sequence joins TRBV6-5 and TRBJ1-6; perhaps TRBD1 as D (5 bases). The germline V gene has CDR1 MNHEY and CDR2 SVGAGI. V lost 4 bases and J 7 bases, leaving 14 bases between the germline ends. The CDR3 has 15 amino acids. The DNA for the CDR3 is TGTGCCAGCAGTTCGAGGGGACGGCAAAATTCACCCCTCCACTTT. Translated, it gives CASSSRGRQNSPLHF.

The rearrangement links TRBV28 to TRBJ2-3; D is ambiguous. Trimming shortened V by 4 bases and J by 1 base, and 12 bases separated the two germline ends. The germline CDR1 and CDR2 sequences are MDHEN and SYDVKM. The CDR3 has 15 residues. CDR3 sequence reads: CASSSSNRGTDTQYF. CDR3 sequence (DNA): TGTGCCAGCAGTTCCAGTAACCGTGGCACAGATACGCAGTATTTT.

This chain connects TRBV30 to TRBJ2-3; D not certain. Germline CDR1 and CDR2: GTSNPN and SVGIG (reference sequence). The CDR3 extends over 11 amino acids. Between the trimmed V and J ends, which lost 2 bases and 4 bases, there was a span of 4 bases. The CDR3 spells CAWSNADTQYF. In DNA form, the CDR3 reads TGTGCCTGGAGTAATGCAGATACGCAGTATTTT.

The V and J genes are TRBV6-1 and TRBJ2-1; 8 positions match TRBD1. Looked up from germline, CDR1 is MNHNS and CDR2 is SASEGT. The V gene end was trimmed by 6 bases and the J gene end by 16 bases; junction bases not matched to a gene: 14. This CDR3 has 13 amino acids. CDR3 loop: CASRVEPGQVPFF. The DNA of the CDR3 is TGTGCCAGCAGAGTTGAACCGGGACAGGTTCCTTTCTTC.

CDR3 in amino acids: CASSERVNSPLHF. CDR3 DNA: TGTGCCAGCAGTGAAAGGGTGAATTCACCCCTCCACTTT. This chain uses TRBV6-1 with TRBJ1-6; D ambiguous. Germline assignment: CDR1 MNHNS and CDR2 SASEGT. With 2 bases removed from V and 7 bases from J, the gap between germline ends came to 6 bases. There are 13 residues in the CDR3.

The chain links TRBV7-8 to TRBJ2-3; 10 positions match TRBD2. Germline V gives CDR1 SGHVS, CDR2 FQNEAQ. The CDR3 is 15 residues long. V dropped 1 base and J dropped 6; count of bases not matched to a gene: 4. As DNA, the CDR3 is TGTGCCAGCAGCTTAGGGCTAGCGGGGGATGATACGCAGTATTTT. Translated, it gives CASSLGLAGDDTQYF.

The rearrangement uses TRBV5-1 and TRBJ2-3; no reliable D call. This CDR3 is built from 14 residues. V gave up 3 bases and J gave up 1 base, with 9 bases separating them. From germline, CDR1 is SGHRS and CDR2 YFSETQ. CDR3 sequence: CASSSTKGTDTQYF. The CDR3 DNA reads as TGCGCCAGCAGCTCCACCAAGGGCACAGATACGCAGTATTTT.

This clone has a single count. This rearrangement joins TRBV9 to TRBJ2-4; a weak D match, TRBD1 (6 bases). V was shortened by 4 bases and J by 8 bases, with 19 bases between the two germline ends. Germline V gene sequence: CDR1 SGDLS, CDR2 YYNGEE. The CDR3 covers 15 residues. DNA for the CDR3: TGTGCCAGCAGCTTTTCGCCGGGCCCAGGGGACATTCAGTACTTC. Translated, it gives CASSFSPGPGDIQYF.

V is TRBV9 and J is TRBJ2-3; D might be TRBD2 (6 bases). Germline lookup yields CDR1 SGDLS and CDR2 YYNGEE. V lost 8 bases and J 0 bases, leaving 13 bases between the germline ends. There are 14 residues in the CDR3. The DNA of the CDR3 is TGTGCCAGTGGCGGGGCAGCTAGCACAGATACGCAGTATTTT. Protein product: CASGGAASTDTQYF.

The CDR3 reads CASRSPTGGRYGYTF. The CDR3 DNA follows: TGTGCCAGCAGATCACCGACAGGGGGCCGGTATGGCTACACCTTC. The V and J genes are TRBV28 and TRBJ1-2, with TRBD1 matching over 10 bases. Germline loops: CDR1 MDHEN, CDR2 SYDVKM. The CDR3 extends over 15 amino acids. Trimming took 6 bases from V and 5 from J; bases not matched to a gene: 9.

This chain joins TRBV19 and TRBJ1-5; 11 nucleotides line up with TRBD1. Germline values: CDR1 LNHDA, CDR2 SQIVND (reference sequence). Unmatched junction bases numbered 4, after V lost 7 bases and J lost 5 bases. The CDR3 sequence is 14 residues long. This CDR3 is CASMGTGGYQPQHF. The DNA of the CDR3 is TGTGCCAGTATGGGGACAGGGGGTTATCAGCCCCAGCATTTT.

This sequence joins TRBV6-5 and TRBJ2-7; D unresolved. Trimming took 2 bases from V and 3 from J, leaving 8 bases between them. The CDR3 spans 13 residues. Germline CDR1 MNHEY, CDR2 SVGAGI. CDR3 loop: CASSYGLDYEQYF. DNA of the CDR3: TGTGCCAGCAGTTACGGGCTAGACTACGAGCAGTACTTC.

The chain combines TRBV5-1 with TRBJ2-7; D might be TRBD1 (5 bases). There are 14 residues in the CDR3. Germline lookup yields CDR1 SGHRS and CDR2 YFSETQ. Trimming stripped 7 bases from V and 6 bases from J, with 20 bases between. CDR3: CASGTPGSLREQYF. In nucleotides, the CDR3 is TGCGCCAGCGGAACCCCAGGGTCTCTTCGCGAGCAGTACTTC.

The V gene is TRBV27, the J gene TRBJ1-5, with D possibly matching TRBD1 (6 bases). The CDR3 spans 16 residues. Trimming shortened V by 6 bases and J by 2 bases, and 17 bases separated the two germline ends. Germline CDR1 MNHEY, CDR2 SMNVEV (reference sequence). The CDR3 region has the DNA TGTGCCAGCAGCTCCCTGGGACAATTGGGCAATCAGCCCCAGCATTTT. This encodes CASSSLGQLGNQPQHF.

This clone has only a few counts. The V call is TRBV30, the J call TRBJ1-6; no definite D call. This CDR3 comprises 14 residues. V was clipped by 4 bases and J by 6 bases, with 13 bases between them. Germline V gene data show CDR1 as GTSNPN and CDR2 as SVGIG (reference sequence). The CDR3 is CAWTRAGINSPLHF. The CDR3 nucleotides are TGTGCCTGGACCCGAGCCGGGATTAATTCACCCCTCCACTTT.